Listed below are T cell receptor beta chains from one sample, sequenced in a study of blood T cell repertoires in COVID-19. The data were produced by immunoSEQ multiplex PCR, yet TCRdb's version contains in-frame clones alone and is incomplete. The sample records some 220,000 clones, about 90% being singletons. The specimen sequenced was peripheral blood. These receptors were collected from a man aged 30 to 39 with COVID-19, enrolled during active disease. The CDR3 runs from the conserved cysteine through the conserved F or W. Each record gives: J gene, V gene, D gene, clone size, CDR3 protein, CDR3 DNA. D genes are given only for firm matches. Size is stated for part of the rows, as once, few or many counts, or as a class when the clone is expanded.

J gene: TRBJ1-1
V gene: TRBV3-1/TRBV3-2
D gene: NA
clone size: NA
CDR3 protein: CASSQDSGNTEAFF
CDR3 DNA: TGTGCCAGCAGCCAAGATTCCGGGAACACTGAAGCTTTCTTT

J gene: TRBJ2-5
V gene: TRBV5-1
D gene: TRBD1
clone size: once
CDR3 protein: CASSWSGTGAEETQYF
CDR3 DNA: TGCGCCAGCAGCTGGTCCGGGACAGGGGCCGAAGAGACCCAGTACTTC

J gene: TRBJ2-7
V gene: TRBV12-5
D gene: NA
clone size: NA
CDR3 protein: CASGLPPFRGAYEQYF
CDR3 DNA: TGTGCTAGTGGTTTGCCCCCCTTTAGGGGTGCCTACGAGCAGTACTTC

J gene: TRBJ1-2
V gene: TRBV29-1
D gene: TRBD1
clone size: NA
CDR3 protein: CSVDLAGGSGYTF
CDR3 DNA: TGCAGCGTTGATTTGGCAGGGGGTAGCGGCTACACCTTC

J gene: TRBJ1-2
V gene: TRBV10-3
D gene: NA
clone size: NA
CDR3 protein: CAISEESGRAFYGYTF
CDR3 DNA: TGTGCCATCAGTGAGGAGTCTGGCAGGGCCTTCTATGGCTACACCTTC

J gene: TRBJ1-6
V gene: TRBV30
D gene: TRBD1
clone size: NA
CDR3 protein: CAWSLAAGQGGPLHF
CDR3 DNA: TGTGCCTGGAGTCTAGCCGCAGGACAGGGGGGGCCCCTCCACTTT

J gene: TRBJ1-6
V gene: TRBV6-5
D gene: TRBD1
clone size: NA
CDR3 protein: CASSLDRGGSPLHF
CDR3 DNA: TGTGCCAGCAGTTTGGACAGGGGAGGCTCACCCCTCCACTTT

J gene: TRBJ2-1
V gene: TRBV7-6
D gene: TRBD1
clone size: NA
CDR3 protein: CASSIGQVIGNEQFF
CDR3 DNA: TGTGCCAGCAGCATCGGACAGGTCATCGGCAATGAGCAGTTCTTC

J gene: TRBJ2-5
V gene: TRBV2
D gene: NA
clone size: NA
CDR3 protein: CASAMSPQETQYF
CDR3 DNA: TGTGCCAGCGCAATGAGCCCTCAAGAGACCCAGTACTTC

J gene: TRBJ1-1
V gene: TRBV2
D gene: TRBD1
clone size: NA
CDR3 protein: CASRRQGVQAFF
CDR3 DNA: TGTGCCAGCAGGCGACAGGGGGTACAAGCTTTCTTT

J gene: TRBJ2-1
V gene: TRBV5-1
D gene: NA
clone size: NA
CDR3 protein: CASSLVEGNEQFF
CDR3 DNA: TGCGCCAGCAGCTTGGTCGAGGGCAATGAGCAGTTCTTC

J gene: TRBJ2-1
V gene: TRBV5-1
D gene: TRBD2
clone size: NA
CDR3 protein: CASSLTGTSGGEQFF
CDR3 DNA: TGCGCCAGCAGCTTAACCGGGACTAGCGGCGGTGAGCAGTTCTTC

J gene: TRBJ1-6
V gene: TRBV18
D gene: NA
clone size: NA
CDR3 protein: CASSPRTDYNSPLHF
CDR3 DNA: TGTGCCAGCTCACCGAGAACAGACTATAATTCACCCCTCCACTTT

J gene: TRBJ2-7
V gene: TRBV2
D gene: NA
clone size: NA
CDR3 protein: CASRLTKQGGEQYF
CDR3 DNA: TGTGCCAGCAGGCTTACCAAACAGGGCGGCGAGCAGTACTTC

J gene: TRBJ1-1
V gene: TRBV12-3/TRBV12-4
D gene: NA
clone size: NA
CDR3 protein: CASNLDCEAFF
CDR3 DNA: TGTGCCAGCAACCTGGACTGTGAAGCTTTCTTT

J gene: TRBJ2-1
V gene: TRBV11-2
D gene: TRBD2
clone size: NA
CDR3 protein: CASSRGLAGAPHNEQFF
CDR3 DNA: TGTGCCAGCAGCCGAGGACTAGCGGGGGCCCCCCACAATGAGCAGTTCTTC

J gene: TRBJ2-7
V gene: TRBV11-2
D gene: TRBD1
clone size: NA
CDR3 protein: CASLDRATYEQYF
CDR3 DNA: TGTGCCAGTCTTGACAGGGCGACCTACGAGCAGTACTTC

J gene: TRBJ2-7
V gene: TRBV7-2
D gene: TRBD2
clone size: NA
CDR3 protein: CASSSRVAGVQAYEQYF
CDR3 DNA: TGTGCCAGCAGCTCCAGGGTAGCGGGGGTCCAAGCCTACGAGCAGTACTTC

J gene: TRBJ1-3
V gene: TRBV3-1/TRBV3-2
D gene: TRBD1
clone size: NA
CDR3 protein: CASSRVQGVGNTIYF
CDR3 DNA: TGTGCCAGCAGCCGAGTACAGGGGGTTGGAAACACCATATATTTT

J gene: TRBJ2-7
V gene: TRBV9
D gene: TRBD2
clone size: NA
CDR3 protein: CASSNHPGRAGGEQYF
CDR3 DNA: TGTGCCAGCAGCAACCACCCGGGACGGGCGGGAGGCGAGCAGTACTTC

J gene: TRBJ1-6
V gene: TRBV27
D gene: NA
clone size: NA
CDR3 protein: CASSFGLSPLHF
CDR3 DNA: TGTGCCAGCAGTTTCGGTCTTTCACCCCTCCACTTT

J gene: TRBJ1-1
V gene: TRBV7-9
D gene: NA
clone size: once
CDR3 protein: CASSHFENTEAFF
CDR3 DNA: TGTGCCAGCAGCCACTTTGAAAACACTGAAGCTTTCTTT

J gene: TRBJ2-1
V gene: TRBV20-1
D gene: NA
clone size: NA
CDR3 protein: CSANRVGEQFF
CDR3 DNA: TGCAGTGCTAACAGGGTTGGGGAGCAGTTCTTC

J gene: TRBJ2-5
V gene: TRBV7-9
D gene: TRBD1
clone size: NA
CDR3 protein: CASSLSGTGRETQYF
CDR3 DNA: TGTGCCAGCAGCTTATCCGGGACAGGGCGGGAGACCCAGTACTTC

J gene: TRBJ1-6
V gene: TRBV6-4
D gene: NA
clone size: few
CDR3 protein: CASSDTSRDSPLHF
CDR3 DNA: TGTGCCAGCAGTGACACATCGCGGGATTCACCCCTCCACTTT

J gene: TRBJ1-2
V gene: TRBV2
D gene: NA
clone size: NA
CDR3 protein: CASTYSVDGYTF
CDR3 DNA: TGTGCCAGCACGTACTCTGTGGATGGCTACACCTTC

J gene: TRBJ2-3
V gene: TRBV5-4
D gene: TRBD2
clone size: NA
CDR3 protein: CASSLGLAGAGTDTQYF
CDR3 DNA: TGTGCCAGCAGCCTGGGACTAGCGGGGGCAGGCACAGATACGCAGTATTTT

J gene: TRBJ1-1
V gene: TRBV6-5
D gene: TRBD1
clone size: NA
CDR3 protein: CASRGTGDQSEAFF
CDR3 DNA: TGTGCCAGCAGGGGGACAGGGGACCAGAGTGAAGCTTTCTTT

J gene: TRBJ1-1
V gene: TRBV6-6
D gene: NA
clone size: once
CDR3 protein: CASSYSTGHQAFF
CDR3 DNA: TGTGCCAGCAGTTACTCAACAGGCCATCAAGCTTTCTTT

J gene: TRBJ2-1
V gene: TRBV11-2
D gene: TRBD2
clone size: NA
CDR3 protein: CASSLVRRLAGGRPNEQFF
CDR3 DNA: TGTGCCAGCAGCCTAGTACGCCGACTAGCGGGGGGCCGACCCAATGAGCAGTTCTTC

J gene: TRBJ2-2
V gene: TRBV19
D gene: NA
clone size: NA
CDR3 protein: CASSIRVGGNTGELFF
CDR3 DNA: TGTGCCAGTAGTATCCGGGTTGGCGGGAACACCGGGGAGCTGTTTTTT

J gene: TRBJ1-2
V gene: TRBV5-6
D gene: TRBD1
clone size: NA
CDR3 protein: CASSLGDRGTGYTF
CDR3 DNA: TGTGCCAGCAGCTTGGGCGACAGGGGAACGGGCTACACCTTC

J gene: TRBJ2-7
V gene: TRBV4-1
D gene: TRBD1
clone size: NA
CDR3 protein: CASSQLLGQWPYEQYF
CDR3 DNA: TGCGCCAGCAGCCAACTGTTGGGACAGTGGCCCTACGAGCAGTACTTC

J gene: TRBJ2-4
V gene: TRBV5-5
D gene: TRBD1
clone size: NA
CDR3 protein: CASSTGQGLVKNIQYF
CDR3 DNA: TGTGCCAGCAGCACCGGACAGGGGTTGGTCAAAAACATTCAGTACTTC

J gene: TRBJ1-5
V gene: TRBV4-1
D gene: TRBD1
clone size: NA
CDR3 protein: CASSLQTGGYQPQHF
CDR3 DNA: TGCGCCAGCAGCTTGCAGACAGGGGGTTATCAGCCCCAGCATTTT

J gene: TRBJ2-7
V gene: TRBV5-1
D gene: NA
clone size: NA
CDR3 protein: CASSLGPEQYF
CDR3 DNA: TGCGCCAGCAGCTTGGGGCCCGAGCAGTACTTC

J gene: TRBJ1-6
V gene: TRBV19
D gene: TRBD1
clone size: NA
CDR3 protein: CASREPGQGRSPLHF
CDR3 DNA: TGTGCCAGTAGGGAACCGGGACAGGGCAGATCACCCCTCCACTTT

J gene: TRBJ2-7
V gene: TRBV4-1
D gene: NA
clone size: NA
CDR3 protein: CASSQVVGGASEQYF
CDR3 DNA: TGCGCCAGCAGCCAAGTAGTTGGGGGGGCGAGCGAGCAGTACTTC

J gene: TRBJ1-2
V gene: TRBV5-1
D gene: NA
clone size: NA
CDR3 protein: CASSLFVASRDYGYTF
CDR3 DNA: TGCGCCAGCAGCTTATTTGTCGCCTCGCGGGACTATGGCTACACCTTC

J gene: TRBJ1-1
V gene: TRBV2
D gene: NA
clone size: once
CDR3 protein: CASSVTGRTEAFF
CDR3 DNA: TGTGCCAGCAGTGTTACAGGGCGAACTGAAGCTTTCTTT

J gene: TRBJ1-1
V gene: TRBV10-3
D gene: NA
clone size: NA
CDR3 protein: CARTSGNEAFF
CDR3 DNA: TGTGCCCGGACGTCGGGGAATGAAGCTTTCTTT

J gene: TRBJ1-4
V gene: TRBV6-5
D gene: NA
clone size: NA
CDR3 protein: CASMRGMNEKLFF
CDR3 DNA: TGTGCCAGCATGCGGGGGATGAATGAAAAACTGTTTTTT

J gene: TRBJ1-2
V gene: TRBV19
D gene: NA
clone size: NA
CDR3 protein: CASTIWGDYGYTF
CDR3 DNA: TGTGCCAGTACTATATGGGGGGACTATGGCTACACCTTC

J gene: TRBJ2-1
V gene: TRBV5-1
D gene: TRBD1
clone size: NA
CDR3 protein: CASSLVRGSDNEQFF
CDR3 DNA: TGCGCCAGCAGCTTGGTCAGGGGGAGTGACAATGAGCAGTTCTTC

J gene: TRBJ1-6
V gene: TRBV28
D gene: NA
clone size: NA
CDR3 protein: CASSFFSKNSPLHF
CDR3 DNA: TGTGCCAGCAGTTTTTTCAGTAAGAATTCACCCCTCCACTTT

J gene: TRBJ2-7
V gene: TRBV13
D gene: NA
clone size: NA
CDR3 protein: CASSPIRDIPYEQYF
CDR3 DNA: TGTGCCAGCAGCCCAATCCGGGACATCCCCTACGAGCAGTACTTC

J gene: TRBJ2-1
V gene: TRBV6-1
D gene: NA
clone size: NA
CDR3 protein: CASSEARLAAYNEQFF
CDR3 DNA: TGTGCCAGCAGTGAAGCTCGGCTAGCTGCCTACAATGAGCAGTTCTTC

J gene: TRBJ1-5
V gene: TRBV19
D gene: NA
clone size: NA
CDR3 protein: CASSYGAVGGNQPQHF
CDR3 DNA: TGTGCCAGTAGCTATGGGGCGGTCGGTGGCAATCAGCCCCAGCATTTT

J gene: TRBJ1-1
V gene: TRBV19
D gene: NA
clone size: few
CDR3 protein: CARPSDMNTEAFF
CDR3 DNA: TGTGCCAGACCAAGTGACATGAACACTGAAGCTTTCTTT